This entry features one TCR beta chain sequence. Germline and junction disagree at one end, which may indicate a read error. The data were taken from a study of blood T cells in healthy people across ages. Combining a sample-barcoded 5' primer with a J-beta primer mix, a second PCR ran for roughly 6 to 12 cycles. From the 5' RACE reads, TCRdb called clonotypes with MiXCR, one entry per CDR3 protein. The sample includes about 810,000 distinct CDR3 sequences, under 40% of them seen just once. The CDR3 covers 15 residues. CDR1 and CDR2 from the germline V gene are SGHTA and FQGNSA. The sequencing sample was made of blood. This sequence joins TRBV7-2 and TRBJ1-2; D is uncertain. The origin of this receptor is a man aged 18 to 29 in good health. For the CDR3, the DNA is TGTGCCTACCGAGAGGCCGAACTACCTAACTATGACTACACCTTC. It encodes CAYREAELPNYDYTF.